This T cell receptor (beta chain) was retrieved from a study of T cells in Graves' hyperthyroidism and ophthalmopathy. Using RNA transcripts as the source, TCR beta CDR3 regions were amplified. A first-round RT-PCR of the TCR CDR3 used the HTBI primer set. TCRdb re-called the multiplex PCR reads through MiXCR, storing one row per CDR3 protein. The table records about 92,000 distinct CDR3 sequences, around 50% of them present only once. CDR1 SGHVS and CDR2 FQNEAQ come from the germline V gene. The CDR3 has 15 residues. Trimming removed 2 bases from V and 3 bases from J, with 11 bases in between. J is TRBJ1-5 and V is TRBV7-8; no firm D call. Sequenced input: blood. The receptor was derived from a woman aged 40 to 50 with Graves' hyperthyroidism. CDR3 coding DNA: TGTGCCAGCAGCTTAACCCAGGCCCACAATCAGCCCCAGCATTTT. Translated, it gives CASSLTQAHNQPQHF.